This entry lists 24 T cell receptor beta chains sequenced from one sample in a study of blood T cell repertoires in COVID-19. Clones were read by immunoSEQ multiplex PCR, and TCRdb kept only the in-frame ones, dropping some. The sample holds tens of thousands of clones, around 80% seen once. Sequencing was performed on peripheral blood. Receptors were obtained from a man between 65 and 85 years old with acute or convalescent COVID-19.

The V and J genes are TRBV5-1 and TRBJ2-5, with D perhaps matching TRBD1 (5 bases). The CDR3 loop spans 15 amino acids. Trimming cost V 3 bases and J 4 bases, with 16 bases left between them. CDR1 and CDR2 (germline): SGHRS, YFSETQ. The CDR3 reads CASSSQPTGLETQYF. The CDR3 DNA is TGCGCCAGCAGCTCGCAACCCACAGGATTAGAGACCCAGTACTTC.

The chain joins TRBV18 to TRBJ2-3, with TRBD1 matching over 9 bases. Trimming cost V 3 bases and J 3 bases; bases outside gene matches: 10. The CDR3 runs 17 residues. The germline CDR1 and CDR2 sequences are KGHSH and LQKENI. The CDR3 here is CASSPGQGKRWTDTQYF. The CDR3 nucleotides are TGTGCCAGCTCACCGGGACAGGGCAAACGGTGGACAGATACGCAGTATTTT.

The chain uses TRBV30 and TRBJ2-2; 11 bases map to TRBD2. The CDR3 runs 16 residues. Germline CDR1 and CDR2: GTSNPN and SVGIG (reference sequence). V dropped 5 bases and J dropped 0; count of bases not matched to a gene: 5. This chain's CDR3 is CAWGGLAATNTGELFF. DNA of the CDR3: TGTGCCTGGGGGGGACTAGCGGCCACGAACACCGGGGAGCTGTTTTTT.

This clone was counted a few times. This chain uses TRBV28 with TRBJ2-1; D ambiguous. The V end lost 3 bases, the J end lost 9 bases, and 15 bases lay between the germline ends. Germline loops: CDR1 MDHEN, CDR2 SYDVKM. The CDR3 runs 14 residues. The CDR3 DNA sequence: TGTGCCAGCAGTTTTCTCCTAGTGAGAAGTGAGCAGTTCTTC. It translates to CASSFLLVRSEQFF.

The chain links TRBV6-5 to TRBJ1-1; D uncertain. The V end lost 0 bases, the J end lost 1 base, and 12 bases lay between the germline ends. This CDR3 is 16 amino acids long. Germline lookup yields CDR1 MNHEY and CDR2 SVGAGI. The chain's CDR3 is CASSYSFFLQNTEAFF. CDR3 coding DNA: TGTGCCAGCAGTTACTCGTTTTTTTTACAGAACACTGAAGCTTTCTTT.

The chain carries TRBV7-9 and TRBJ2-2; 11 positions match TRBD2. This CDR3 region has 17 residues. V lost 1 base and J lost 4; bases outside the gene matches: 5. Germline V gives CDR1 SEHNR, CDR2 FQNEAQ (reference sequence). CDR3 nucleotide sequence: TGTGCCAGCAGCTTAGGGGACACTAGCGGGAGCACCGGGGAGCTGTTTTTT. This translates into CASSLGDTSGSTGELFF.

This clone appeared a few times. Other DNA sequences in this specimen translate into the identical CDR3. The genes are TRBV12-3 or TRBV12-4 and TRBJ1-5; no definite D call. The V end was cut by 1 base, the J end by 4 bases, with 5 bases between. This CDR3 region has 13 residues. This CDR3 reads CASSLGPNQPQHF. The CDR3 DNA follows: TGTGCCAGCAGTTTAGGGCCAAATCAGCCCCAGCATTTT.

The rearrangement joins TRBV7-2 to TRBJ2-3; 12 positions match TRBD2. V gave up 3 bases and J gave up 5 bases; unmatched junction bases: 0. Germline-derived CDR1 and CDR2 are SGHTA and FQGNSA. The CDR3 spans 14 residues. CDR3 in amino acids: CASSLGLAGDTQYF. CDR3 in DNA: TGTGCCAGCAGCTTGGGACTAGCGGGAGATACGCAGTATTTT.

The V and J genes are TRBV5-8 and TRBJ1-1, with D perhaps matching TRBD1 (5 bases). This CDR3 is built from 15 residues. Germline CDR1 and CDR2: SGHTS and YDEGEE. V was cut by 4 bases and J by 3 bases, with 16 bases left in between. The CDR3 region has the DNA TGTGCCAGCAGCCAATTAACACAGGTTTACACTGAAGCTTTCTTT. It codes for CASSQLTQVYTEAFF.

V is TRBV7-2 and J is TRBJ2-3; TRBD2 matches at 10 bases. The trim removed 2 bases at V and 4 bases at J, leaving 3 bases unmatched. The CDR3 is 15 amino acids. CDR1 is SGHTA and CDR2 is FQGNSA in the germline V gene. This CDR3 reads CASSLRTSGADTQYF. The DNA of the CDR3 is TGTGCCAGCAGCTTAAGGACTAGCGGAGCAGATACGCAGTATTTT.

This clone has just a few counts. CDR3 residues: CASSESSGELFF. The CDR3 coding sequence is TGTGCCAGCAGTGAATCCTCCGGGGAGCTGTTTTTT. V usage is TRBV25-1 and J usage is TRBJ2-2; D remains unclear. Trimming cost V 1 base and J 6 bases, with 3 bases left between them. The length of the CDR3 is 12 residues. Germline lookup yields CDR1 MGHDK and CDR2 SYGVNS.

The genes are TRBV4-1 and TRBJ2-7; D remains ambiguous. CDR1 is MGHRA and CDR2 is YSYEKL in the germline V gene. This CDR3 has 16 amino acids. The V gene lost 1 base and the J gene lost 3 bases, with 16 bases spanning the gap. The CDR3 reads CASSQAPGSGSYEQYF. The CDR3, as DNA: TGCGCCAGCAGCCAAGCCCCAGGTTCTGGCAGCTACGAGCAGTACTTC.

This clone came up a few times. The CDR3 nucleotides are TGTGCCAGCAGCTTAATGCAGGGGGCAGGCTATGGCTACACCTTC. It encodes CASSLMQGAGYGYTF. V usage is TRBV7-2 and J usage is TRBJ1-2, with TRBD1 matching 8 bases. CDR1 SGHTA and CDR2 FQGNSA come from the germline V gene. The trim removed 2 bases at V and 4 bases at J, leaving 6 bases unmatched. The CDR3 covers 15 residues.

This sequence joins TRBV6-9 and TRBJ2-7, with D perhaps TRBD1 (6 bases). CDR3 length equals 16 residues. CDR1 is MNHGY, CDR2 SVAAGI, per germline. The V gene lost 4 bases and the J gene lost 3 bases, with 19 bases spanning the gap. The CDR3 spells CASSCIDRPRYYEQYF. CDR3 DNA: TGTGCCAGCAGTTGTATCGACAGGCCCCGGTACTACGAGCAGTACTTC.

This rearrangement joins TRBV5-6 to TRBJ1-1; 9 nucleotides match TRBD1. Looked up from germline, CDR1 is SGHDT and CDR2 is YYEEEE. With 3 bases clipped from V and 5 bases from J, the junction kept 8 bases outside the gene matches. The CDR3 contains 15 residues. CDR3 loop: CASSSPQGARTEAFF. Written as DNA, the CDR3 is TGTGCCAGCAGCTCCCCACAGGGGGCAAGAACTGAAGCTTTCTTT.

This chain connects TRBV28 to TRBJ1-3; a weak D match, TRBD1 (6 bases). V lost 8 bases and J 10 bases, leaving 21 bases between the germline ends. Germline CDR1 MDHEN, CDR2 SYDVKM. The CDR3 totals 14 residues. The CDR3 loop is CASLGGGSVVTIYF. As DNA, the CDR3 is TGTGCCAGCCTAGGGGGGGGGTCGGTGGTGACCATATATTTT.

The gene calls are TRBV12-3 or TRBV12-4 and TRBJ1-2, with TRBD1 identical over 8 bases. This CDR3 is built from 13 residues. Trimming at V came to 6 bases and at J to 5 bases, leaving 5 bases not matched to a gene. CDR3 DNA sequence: TGTGCCAGCAGGGGACAGGAAGGATATGGCTACACCTTC. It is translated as CASRGQEGYGYTF.

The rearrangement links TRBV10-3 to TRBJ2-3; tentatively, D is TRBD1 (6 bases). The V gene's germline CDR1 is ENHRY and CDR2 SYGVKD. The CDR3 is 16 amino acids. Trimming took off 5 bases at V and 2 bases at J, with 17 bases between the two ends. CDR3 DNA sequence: TGTGCCATCAGTCCGGGACAAGCGACCTACACAGATACGCAGTATTTT. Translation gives CAISPGQATYTDTQYF.

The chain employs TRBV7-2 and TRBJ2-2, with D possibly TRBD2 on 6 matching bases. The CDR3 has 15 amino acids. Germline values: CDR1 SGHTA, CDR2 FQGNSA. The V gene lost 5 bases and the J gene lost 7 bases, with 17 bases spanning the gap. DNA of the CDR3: TGTGCCAGCAGCCCCTGGGGCGGGGCGGGCGGGGAGCTGTTTTTT. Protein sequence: CASSPWGGAGGELFF.

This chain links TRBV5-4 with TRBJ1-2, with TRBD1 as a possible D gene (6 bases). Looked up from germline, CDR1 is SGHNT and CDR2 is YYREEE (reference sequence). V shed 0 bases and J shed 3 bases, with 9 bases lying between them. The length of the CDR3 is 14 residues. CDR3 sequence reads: CASSLGTGYYGYTF. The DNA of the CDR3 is TGTGCCAGCAGCTTGGGCACAGGGTACTATGGCTACACCTTC.

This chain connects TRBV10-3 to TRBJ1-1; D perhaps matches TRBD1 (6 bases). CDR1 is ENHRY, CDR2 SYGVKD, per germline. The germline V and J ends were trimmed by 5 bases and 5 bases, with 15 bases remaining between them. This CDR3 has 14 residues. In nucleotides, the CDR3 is TGTGCCATCAGTAGGGCAGGGGAGAAGACTGAAGCTTTCTTT. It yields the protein CAISRAGEKTEAFF.

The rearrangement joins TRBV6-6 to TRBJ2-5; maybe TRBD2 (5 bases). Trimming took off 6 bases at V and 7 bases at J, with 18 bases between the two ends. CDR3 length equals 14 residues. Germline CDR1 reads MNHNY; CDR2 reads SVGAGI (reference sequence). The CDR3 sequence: CASRPTGLEGTQYF. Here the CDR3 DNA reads TGTGCCAGCAGACCCACCGGCCTCGAGGGGACCCAGTACTTC.

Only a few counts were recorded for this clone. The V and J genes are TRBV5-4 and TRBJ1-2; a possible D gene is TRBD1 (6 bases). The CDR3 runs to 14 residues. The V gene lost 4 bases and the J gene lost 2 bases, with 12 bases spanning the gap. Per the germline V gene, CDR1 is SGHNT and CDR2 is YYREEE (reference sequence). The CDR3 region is CASSPGTGNYGYTF. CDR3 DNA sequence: TGTGCCAGCAGCCCTGGAACAGGGAACTATGGCTACACCTTC.

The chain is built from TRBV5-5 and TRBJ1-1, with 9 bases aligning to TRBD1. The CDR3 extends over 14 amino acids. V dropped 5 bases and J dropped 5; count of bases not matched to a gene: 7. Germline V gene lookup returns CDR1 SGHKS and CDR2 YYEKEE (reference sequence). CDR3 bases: TGTGCCAGCAGTGTCCGACAGGGGGAAACTGAAGCTTTCTTT. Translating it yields CASSVRQGETEAFF.